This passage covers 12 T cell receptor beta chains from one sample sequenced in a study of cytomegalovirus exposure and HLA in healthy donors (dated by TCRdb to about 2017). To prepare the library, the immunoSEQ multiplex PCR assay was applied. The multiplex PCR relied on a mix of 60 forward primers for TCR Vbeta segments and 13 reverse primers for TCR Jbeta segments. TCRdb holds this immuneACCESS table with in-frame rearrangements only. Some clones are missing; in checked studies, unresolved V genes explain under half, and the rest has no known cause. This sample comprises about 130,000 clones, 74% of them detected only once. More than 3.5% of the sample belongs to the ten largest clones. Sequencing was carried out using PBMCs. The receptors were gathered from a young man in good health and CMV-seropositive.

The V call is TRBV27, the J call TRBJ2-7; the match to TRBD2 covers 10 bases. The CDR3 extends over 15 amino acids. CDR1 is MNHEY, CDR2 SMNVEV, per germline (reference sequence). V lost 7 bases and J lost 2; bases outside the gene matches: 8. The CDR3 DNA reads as TGTGCCAGCAATAGCGGGAGGTTGGGCCCCTACGAGCAGTACTTC. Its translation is CASNSGRLGPYEQYF.

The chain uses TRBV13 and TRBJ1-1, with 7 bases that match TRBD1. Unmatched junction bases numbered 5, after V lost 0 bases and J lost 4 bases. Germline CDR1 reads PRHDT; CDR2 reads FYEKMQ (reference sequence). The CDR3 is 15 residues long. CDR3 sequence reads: CASSLGAGGVTEAFF. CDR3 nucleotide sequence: TGTGCCAGCAGCTTAGGGGCAGGGGGTGTCACTGAAGCTTTCTTT.

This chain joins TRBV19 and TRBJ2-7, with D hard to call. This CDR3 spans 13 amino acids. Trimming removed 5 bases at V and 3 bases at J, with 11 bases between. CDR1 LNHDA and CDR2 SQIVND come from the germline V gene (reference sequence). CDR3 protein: CASSLTTRYEQYF. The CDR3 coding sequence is TGTGCCAGTAGTTTAACTACCCGCTACGAGCAGTACTTC.

Here the CDR3 DNA reads TGTGCCAGCAGCGAACAGAACGTGAACACTGAAGCTTTCTTT. Translation: CASSEQNVNTEAFF. The genes are TRBV9 and TRBJ1-1; D gene ambiguous. Trimming removed 3 bases at V and 0 bases at J, with 9 bases between. This CDR3 spans 14 amino acids. The germline gives CDR1 SGDLS, CDR2 YYNGEE.

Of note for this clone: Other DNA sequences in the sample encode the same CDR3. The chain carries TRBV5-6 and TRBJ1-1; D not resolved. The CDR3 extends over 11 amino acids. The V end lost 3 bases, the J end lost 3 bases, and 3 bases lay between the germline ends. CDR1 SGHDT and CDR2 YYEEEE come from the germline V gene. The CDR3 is CASSSDTEAFF. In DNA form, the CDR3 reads TGTGCCAGCAGCTCGGACACTGAAGCTTTCTTT.

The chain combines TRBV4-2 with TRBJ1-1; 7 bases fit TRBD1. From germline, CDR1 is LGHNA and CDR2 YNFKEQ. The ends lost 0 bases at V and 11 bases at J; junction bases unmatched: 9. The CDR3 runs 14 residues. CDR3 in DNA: TGTGCCAGCAGCCAAGATGGCGGTCAGGGGGGCGCTTTCTTT. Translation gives CASSQDGGQGGAFF.

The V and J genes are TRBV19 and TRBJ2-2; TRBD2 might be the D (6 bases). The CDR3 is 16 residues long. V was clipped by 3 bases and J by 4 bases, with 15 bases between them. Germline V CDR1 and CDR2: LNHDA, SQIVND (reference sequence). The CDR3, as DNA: TGTGCCAGTAGTATCTTTAGACGGGGAGGCACCGGGGAGCTGTTTTTT. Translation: CASSIFRRGGTGELFF.

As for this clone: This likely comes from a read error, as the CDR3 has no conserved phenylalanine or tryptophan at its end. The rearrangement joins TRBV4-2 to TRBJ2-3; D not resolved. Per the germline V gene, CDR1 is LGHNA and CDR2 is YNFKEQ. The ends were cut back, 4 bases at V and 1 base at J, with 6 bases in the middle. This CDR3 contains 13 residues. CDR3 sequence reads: CASSPLGTDTQYV. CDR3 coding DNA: TGTGCCAGCAGCCCCCTTGGCACAGATACGCAGTATGTT.

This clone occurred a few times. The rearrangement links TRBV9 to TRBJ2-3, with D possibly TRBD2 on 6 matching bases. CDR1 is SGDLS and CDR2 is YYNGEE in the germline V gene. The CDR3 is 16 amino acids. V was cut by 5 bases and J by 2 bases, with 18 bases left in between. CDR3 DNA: TGTGCCAGCAGGGGGGGAGTCAACCAGAACACAGATACGCAGTATTTT. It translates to CASRGGVNQNTDTQYF.

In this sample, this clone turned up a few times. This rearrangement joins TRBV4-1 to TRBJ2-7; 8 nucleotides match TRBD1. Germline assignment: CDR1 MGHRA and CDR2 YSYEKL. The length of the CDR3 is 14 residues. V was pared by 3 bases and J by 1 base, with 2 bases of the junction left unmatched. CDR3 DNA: TGCGCCAGCAGCCACGACAGGGGTTCCTACGAGCAGTACTTC. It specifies CASSHDRGSYEQYF.

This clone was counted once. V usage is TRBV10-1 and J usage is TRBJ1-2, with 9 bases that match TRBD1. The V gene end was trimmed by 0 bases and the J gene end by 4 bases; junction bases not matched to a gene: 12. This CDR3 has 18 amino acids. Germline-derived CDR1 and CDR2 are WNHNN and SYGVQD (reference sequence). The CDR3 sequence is CASSESIGEGQGRYGYTF. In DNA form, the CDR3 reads TGCGCCAGCAGTGAGTCAATTGGTGAGGGACAGGGACGCTATGGCTACACCTTC.

The CDR3 sequence is CASSKGQGSEKLFF. The CDR3 DNA sequence: TGCGCCAGCAGCAAAGGACAGGGGTCGGAAAAACTGTTTTTT. The V call is TRBV5-1, the J call TRBJ1-4; 9 nucleotides align to TRBD1. Per germline, CDR1 SGHRS and CDR2 YFSETQ. J gave up 8 bases and V 4 bases, and 6 bases lay outside the gene matches. This CDR3 has 14 residues.